Given below is one T cell receptor beta chain in context. Germline CDR1 and CDR2: LGHDT and YNNKEL (reference sequence). The CDR3 runs 15 residues. The trim removed 4 bases at V and 8 bases at J, leaving 13 bases unmatched. The sample comes from a study of blood T cell repertoires in COVID-19. In the original workflow: Cell counts per sample came from amplifying reference gene primers. The table came from immunoSEQ multiplex PCR; TCRdb's copy has only in-frame clones and leaves some out. The V and J calls and clone size come from that table; D and trimming were worked out from the DNA. The sample holds hundreds of thousands of clones, about 90% seen once.

The rearrangement uses TRBV3-1 (or the pseudogene TRBV3-2) and TRBJ1-2; 7 bases match TRBD1. The receptor was derived from a woman aged 30 to 39 who had recovered from COVID-19. The sample consisted of peripheral blood. Here the CDR3 DNA reads TGTGCCAGCAGCCCCCGCATTGGACAGGTTAGGGGCTACACCTTC. Translated: CASSPRIGQVRGYTF.